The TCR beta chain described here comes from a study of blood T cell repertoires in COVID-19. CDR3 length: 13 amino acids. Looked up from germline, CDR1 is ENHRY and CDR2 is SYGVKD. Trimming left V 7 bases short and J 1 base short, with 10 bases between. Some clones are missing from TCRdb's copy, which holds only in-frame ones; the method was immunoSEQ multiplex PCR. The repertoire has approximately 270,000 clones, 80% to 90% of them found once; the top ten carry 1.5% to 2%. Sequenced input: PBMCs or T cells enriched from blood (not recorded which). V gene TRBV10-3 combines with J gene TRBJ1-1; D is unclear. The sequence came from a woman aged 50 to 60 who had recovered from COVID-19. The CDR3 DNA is TGTGCCATCACCGAAACAGAGAACACTGAAGCTTTCTTT. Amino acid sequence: CAITETENTEAFF.